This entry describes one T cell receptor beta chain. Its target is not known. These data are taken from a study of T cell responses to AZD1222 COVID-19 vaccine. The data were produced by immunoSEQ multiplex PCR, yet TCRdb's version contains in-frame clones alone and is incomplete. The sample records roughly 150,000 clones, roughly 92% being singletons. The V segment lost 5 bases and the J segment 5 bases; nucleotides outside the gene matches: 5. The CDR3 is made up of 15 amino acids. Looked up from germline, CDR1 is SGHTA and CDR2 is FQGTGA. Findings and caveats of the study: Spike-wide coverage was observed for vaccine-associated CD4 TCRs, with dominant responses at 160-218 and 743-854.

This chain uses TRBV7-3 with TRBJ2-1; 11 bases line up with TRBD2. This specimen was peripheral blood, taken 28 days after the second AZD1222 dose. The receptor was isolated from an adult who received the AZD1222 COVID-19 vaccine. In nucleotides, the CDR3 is TGTGCCAGCAGCGACGGACTAGCGGGCAACAATGAGCAGTTCTTC. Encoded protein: CASSDGLAGNNEQFF.